This T cell receptor (beta chain) was captured by sequencing in a study of blood T cell repertoires in COVID-19. For the study at large: Acute-phase and convalescent COVID-19 samples originated in the United States, Italy and Spain.

The authors' processing: Amplification from reference gene primers served as the basis for estimated nucleated cell counts. This table comes from immunoSEQ multiplex PCR, and its TCRdb copy is limited to in-frame clones, with some not included. The V and J calls and clone size come from that table; D and trimming were worked out from the DNA. This sample yields around 270,000 clones, of which around 88% are seen a single time; under 2.5% belongs to the top ten. Sequencing was done on a sample of peripheral blood. The sequence was collected from a man aged 30 to 45 with active or convalescent COVID-19.

CDR3 in DNA: TGTGCCAGCTCACCCGTAATCGCAGGGGCCGAGATGAACACTGAAGCTTTCTTT. Amino acid sequence: CASSPVIAGAEMNTEAFF. The chain links TRBV18 to TRBJ1-1; TRBD1 is a possible D gene (6 bases). The V gene's germline CDR1 is KGHSH and CDR2 LQKENI. The CDR3 is made up of 18 amino acids. Trimming took 3 bases from V and 0 from J, leaving 20 bases between them.